Listed below are T cell receptor beta chains from one sample, sequenced in a study of blood T cell repertoires in COVID-19. The table came from immunoSEQ multiplex PCR; TCRdb's copy has only in-frame clones and leaves some out. In the table there are roughly 200,000 clones, 88% of which are singletons. The sequenced sample consisted of peripheral blood. These receptors all stem from a man aged 18 to 35 with active or convalescent COVID-19. Each CDR3 is given with its conserved first and last residue. D genes are given only for firm matches.

D: TRBD2; V: TRBV7-9; CDR3: CASSWRGTSNTGELFF
D: TRBD1; V: TRBV5-1; CDR3: CASSPEGQGSFSPLHF
D: TRBD1; V: TRBV29-1; CDR3: CSAPTGTGYNEQFF
D: NA; V: TRBV30; CDR3: CAWSYRSGNTIYF
D: NA; V: TRBV2; CDR3: CASSERITNYGYTF
D: NA; V: TRBV4-1; CDR3: CASSQEGTARNSPLHF
D: NA; V: TRBV5-6; CDR3: CASSLAGKMDIQYF
D: TRBD1; V: TRBV28; CDR3: CASSSWEQGSNQPQHF
D: NA; V: TRBV28; CDR3: CAHRRDSNQPQHF
D: NA; V: TRBV7-6; CDR3: CASSVVGAAVGETQYF
D: TRBD1; V: TRBV6-6; CDR3: CASRKRQGAITEAFF
D: NA; V: TRBV11-2; CDR3: CASSLAHEGETQYF
D: NA; V: TRBV6-5; CDR3: CASSPAPPEQYF
D: NA; V: TRBV30; CDR3: CAWSAFGGFRTEAFF
D: NA; V: TRBV5-5; CDR3: CASSLAGSRKVNSYNEQFF
D: TRBD1; V: TRBV30; CDR3: CAWERDRGDSTFF
D: NA; V: TRBV11-2; CDR3: CASSFNRGGPLEQYF
D: NA; V: TRBV3-1/TRBV3-2; CDR3: CASSHRGEYNEQFF
D: NA; V: TRBV9; CDR3: CASSLGRDRTKEAFF
D: TRBD2; V: TRBV6-6; CDR3: CASTLLAGATDTQYF
D: TRBD1; V: TRBV5-1; CDR3: CASSLTGQGTTDTQYF
D: TRBD2; V: TRBV2; CDR3: CASSGSSGRYEQYF
D: TRBD1; V: TRBV5-6; CDR3: CASSTLWTGANQRTDTQYF
D: NA; V: TRBV4-3; CDR3: CASSQDEQVSSYNEQFF
D: NA; V: TRBV6-4; CDR3: CASSAAVRSPLHF
D: TRBD1; V: TRBV6-4; CDR3: CASRPDDRGAWRAFF
D: TRBD1; V: TRBV12-3/TRBV12-4; CDR3: CAGFRQGYEQYF
D: TRBD1; V: TRBV30; CDR3: CAWRTLGTGTYEQYF
D: TRBD2; V: TRBV9; CDR3: CASSVYGQTSGGTDTQYF
D: NA; V: TRBV30; CDR3: CAGQILNTEAFF
D: NA; V: TRBV21-1; CDR3: CASSAGTGYGYTF
D: TRBD1; V: TRBV9; CDR3: CASSVTGQGHREKLFF
D: TRBD2; V: TRBV6-5; CDR3: CASRISGIPYEQYF
D: TRBD2; V: TRBV11-2; CDR3: CASSPLAGANTGELFF
D: TRBD1; V: TRBV28; CDR3: CASRRTGPTGKYGYTF
D: NA; V: TRBV10-3; CDR3: CAISHNPSYEQYF
D: TRBD2; V: TRBV3-1/TRBV3-2; CDR3: CASSQVGGATDTQYF
D: NA; V: TRBV10-3; CDR3: CAISDTDRSGQETQYF
D: TRBD2; V: TRBV7-3; CDR3: CASSLTGGRARNEQFF
D: NA; V: TRBV19; CDR3: CASSLAGNNEQFF
D: NA; V: TRBV12-3/TRBV12-4; CDR3: CASAKRTGEQYF
D: NA; V: TRBV6-5; CDR3: CASSYSNGAGELFF